The rows below give T cell receptor beta chains drawn from one sample of a study of T cells in narcolepsy. TCRdb keeps only in-frame clones here, not all; method: immunoSEQ multiplex PCR. The profile covers about 30,000 clones, with under 85% appearing a single time and around 0.91% taken by the ten largest. Sequences were obtained from CD45RA- memory CD4+ T cells from PBMCs. These receptors were obtained from a human donor with narcolepsy. Each CDR3 is given with its conserved first and last residue. The order of the fields is CDR3 DNA, CDR3 protein, V gene, clone size, J gene, D gene. D genes are given only for firm matches. Expanded clones get a size class; other rows say once, few or many, or leave the size out.

cdr3_nt: TGCGCCAGCAGCCAGGGACAGGAGAACACTGAAGCTTTCTTT
cdr3_aa: CASSQGQENTEAFF
v_call: TRBV4-3
clone_size: .
j_call: TRBJ1-1
d_call: TRBD1

cdr3_nt: TGTGCCAGCAGAACAGGGTTAACGTCGGGGGAGCAGTACTTC
cdr3_aa: CASRTGLTSGEQYF
v_call: TRBV5-5
clone_size: .
j_call: TRBJ2-7
d_call: .

cdr3_nt: TGTGCCAGCAGTACAGGGGGTACAAACTATGGCTACACCTTC
cdr3_aa: CASSTGGTNYGYTF
v_call: TRBV6-1
clone_size: .
j_call: TRBJ1-2
d_call: TRBD1

cdr3_nt: TGTGCCAGCAGTCCTCGACAGGCCCTTGGGCCCCAGCATTTT
cdr3_aa: CASSPRQALGPQHF
v_call: TRBV6-6
clone_size: few
j_call: TRBJ1-5
d_call: .

cdr3_nt: TGTGCCAGCAGCGTCTCGGGACAGGGTCAGCCCCAGCATTTT
cdr3_aa: CASSVSGQGQPQHF
v_call: TRBV9
clone_size: .
j_call: TRBJ1-5
d_call: TRBD1

cdr3_nt: TGTGCCAGCAGTCCCACGGGGGGGGCGGGACGCAGCACAGATACGCAGTATTTT
cdr3_aa: CASSPTGGAGRSTDTQYF
v_call: TRBV7-3
clone_size: .
j_call: TRBJ2-3
d_call: TRBD2

cdr3_nt: TGTGCCAGCAGCGCAGCCGGGACACCCTATAGCAATCAGCCCCAGCATTTT
cdr3_aa: CASSAAGTPYSNQPQHF
v_call: TRBV2
clone_size: .
j_call: TRBJ1-5
d_call: .

cdr3_nt: TGTGCCAGCAGCTTGGCTCCCCGGGGTGATAATGGCTACACCTTC
cdr3_aa: CASSLAPRGDNGYTF
v_call: TRBV5-4
clone_size: .
j_call: TRBJ1-2
d_call: .

cdr3_nt: TGTGCCAGCAGTACCATACAGGGACGGCCCCTCCACTTT
cdr3_aa: CASSTIQGRPLHF
v_call: TRBV6-1
clone_size: .
j_call: TRBJ1-6
d_call: .

cdr3_nt: TGCAGCGGTCTAACAGGGACCAACGAGCAGTACTTC
cdr3_aa: CSGLTGTNEQYF
v_call: TRBV29-1
clone_size: .
j_call: TRBJ2-7
d_call: .

cdr3_nt: TGTGCCAGCAGCTTCTCAGCGGGGATAACAGATACGCAGTATTTT
cdr3_aa: CASSFSAGITDTQYF
v_call: TRBV7-9
clone_size: few
j_call: TRBJ2-3
d_call: TRBD2

cdr3_nt: TGTGCCTGGAGTTTCTCCGGCGGAAACACCATATATTTT
cdr3_aa: CAWSFSGGNTIYF
v_call: TRBV30
clone_size: .
j_call: TRBJ1-3
d_call: .

cdr3_nt: TGTGCCAGCAGCTACAGGGGACAACAGCCCCAGCATTTT
cdr3_aa: CASSYRGQQPQHF
v_call: TRBV7-2
clone_size: few
j_call: TRBJ1-5
d_call: TRBD1

cdr3_nt: TGTGCCAGCAGCCTAGGCTCGGGGCTCGGGGAGACCCAGTACTTC
cdr3_aa: CASSLGSGLGETQYF
v_call: TRBV7-9
clone_size: .
j_call: TRBJ2-5
d_call: .

cdr3_nt: TGTGCCAGCAGCTTGGCCCAGGGGGGTAATGAAAAACTGTTTTTT
cdr3_aa: CASSLAQGGNEKLFF
v_call: TRBV5-4
clone_size: once
j_call: TRBJ1-4
d_call: TRBD1

cdr3_nt: TGTGCCAGCAGGGCGGGACGGAGCTATGGCTACACCTTC
cdr3_aa: CASRAGRSYGYTF
v_call: TRBV6-1
clone_size: .
j_call: TRBJ1-2
d_call: .

cdr3_nt: TGTGCCAGCAGCCAGAAGGAAAGGACTAGGGGAAATGAGCAGTTCTTC
cdr3_aa: CASSQKERTRGNEQFF
v_call: TRBV4-2
clone_size: .
j_call: TRBJ2-1
d_call: TRBD2

cdr3_nt: TGTGCCAGCAGCTCTAGGGCCCAGCGGACAGAGACCCAGTACTTC
cdr3_aa: CASSSRAQRTETQYF
v_call: TRBV7-2
clone_size: .
j_call: TRBJ2-5
d_call: .

cdr3_nt: TGCGCCAGCAGCTCCGGGTTAGAGACTAGTGGAGAGACCCAGTACTTC
cdr3_aa: CASSSGLETSGETQYF
v_call: TRBV5-1
clone_size: .
j_call: TRBJ2-5
d_call: .

cdr3_nt: TGTGCCACCAGCAGAGATCATAAATCCTACGAGCAGTACTTC
cdr3_aa: CATSRDHKSYEQYF
v_call: TRBV15
clone_size: .
j_call: TRBJ2-7
d_call: .

cdr3_nt: TGTGCCAGCAGTCCCCCACTCGGGTTTTCCTACGAGCAGTACTTC
cdr3_aa: CASSPPLGFSYEQYF
v_call: TRBV28
clone_size: .
j_call: TRBJ2-7
d_call: .

cdr3_nt: TGTGCCAGCAGTGAACAGGGGGCGCGGTACGAGCAGTACTTC
cdr3_aa: CASSEQGARYEQYF
v_call: TRBV6-1
clone_size: .
j_call: TRBJ2-7
d_call: TRBD1

cdr3_nt: TGTGCCAGCTCACCGACCGGGACAGGGATTGAAAAACTGTTTTTT
cdr3_aa: CASSPTGTGIEKLFF
v_call: TRBV18
clone_size: .
j_call: TRBJ1-4
d_call: TRBD1

cdr3_nt: TGTGCCAGTAGTGGCGGACAGGGGGCGATCGGCGGGGAGCTGTTTTTT
cdr3_aa: CASSGGQGAIGGELFF
v_call: TRBV19
clone_size: .
j_call: TRBJ2-2
d_call: TRBD1

cdr3_nt: TGTGCCAGCACCGACATGGGACGTCATTGGCACTCTGGGGCCAACGTCCTGACTTTC
cdr3_aa: CASTDMGRHWHSGANVLTF
v_call: TRBV6-7
clone_size: .
j_call: TRBJ2-6
d_call: .

cdr3_nt: TGCGCCAGCAGTCCCTCAGGGTACGGCTATGGCTACACCTTC
cdr3_aa: CASSPSGYGYGYTF
v_call: TRBV10-2
clone_size: once
j_call: TRBJ1-2
d_call: .

cdr3_nt: TGTGCCAGTAGTTACAGATCTAGCACAGATACGCAGTATTTT
cdr3_aa: CASSYRSSTDTQYF
v_call: TRBV19
clone_size: .
j_call: TRBJ2-3
d_call: .

cdr3_nt: TGTGCCAGTGGACAGGGGGCGACTAACACCGGGGAGCTGTTTTTT
cdr3_aa: CASGQGATNTGELFF
v_call: TRBV19
clone_size: .
j_call: TRBJ2-2
d_call: TRBD1

cdr3_nt: TGTGCCATCAGTGCGACAGGCCTGAACACCGGGGAGCTGTTTTTT
cdr3_aa: CAISATGLNTGELFF
v_call: TRBV10-3
clone_size: .
j_call: TRBJ2-2
d_call: .

cdr3_nt: TGTGCCAGCAGCTTATCCGGAGGGCGCCAGCCCCAGCATTTT
cdr3_aa: CASSLSGGRQPQHF
v_call: TRBV11-2
clone_size: .
j_call: TRBJ1-5
d_call: .

cdr3_nt: TGTGCCAGCAGTCAAAGCAGGCTTGGCTACACCTTC
cdr3_aa: CASSQSRLGYTF
v_call: TRBV28
clone_size: .
j_call: TRBJ1-2
d_call: .